One and the same sample provided the 24 T cell receptor beta chains below, sequenced in a study of graft-versus-host responses after intestinal transplantation. The protocol was immunoSEQ multiplex PCR, while the TCRdb copy is restricted to in-frame clones and leaves out a portion. The profile covers more than 13,000 clones, with 70% appearing a single time and about 23% taken by the ten largest. Graft material was processed, releasing intraepithelial and lamina propria lymphocytes. The specimen was ileum tissue, collected 700 to 800 days after intestinal transplantation. The receptors shown here come from a human patient who received an intestinal transplant, so some T cells may come from the graft donor.

The count of this clone is one. The rearrangement links TRBV7-8 to TRBJ2-7; 11 nucleotides align to TRBD1. The CDR3 has 15 amino acids. CDR1 is SGHVS and CDR2 is FQNEAQ in the germline V gene. V lost 1 base to trimming and J lost 5 bases; unmatched junction nucleotides: 4. CDR3 sequence: CASSLGGQGADEQYF. The CDR3 DNA is TGTGCCAGCAGCTTAGGAGGACAGGGGGCGGACGAGCAGTACTTC.

This chain uses TRBV14 with TRBJ2-4; 9 nucleotides align to TRBD1. CDR1 SGHDN and CDR2 FVKESK come from the germline V gene. The J segment lost 15 bases and the V segment lost 1 base, leaving 10 bases of the junction unmatched. The length of the CDR3 is 14 residues. The CDR3 region is CASSQVWGQGRLYF. In nucleotides, the CDR3 is TGTGCCAGCAGCCAAGTTTGGGGACAGGGAAGGCTGTACTTC. Filled out from reference TRBV14 and TRBJ2-4, the complete variable domain reads EAGVTQFPSHSVIEKGQTVTLRCDPISGHDNLYWYRRVMGKEIKFLLHFVKESKQDESGMPNNRFLAERTGGTYSTLKVQPAELEDSGVYFCASSQVWGQGRLYFGAGTRLSVL.

This chain joins TRBV13 and TRBJ1-1; TRBD1 matches 8 bases. The V and J ends lost 4 bases and 5 bases, in that order; junction bases with no gene match: 9. CDR1 is PRHDT, CDR2 FYEKMQ, per germline (reference sequence). The CDR3 has 15 amino acids. CDR3 sequence reads: CASSYIGQGWTEAFF. The CDR3 DNA reads TGTGCCAGCAGCTACATAGGACAGGGATGGACTGAAGCTTTCTTT.

This chain links TRBV6-1 with TRBJ2-7; D may be TRBD1 (6 bases). The V gene's germline CDR1 is MNHNS and CDR2 SASEGT. V gave up 4 bases and J gave up 1 base, with 17 bases separating them. The length of the CDR3 is 16 residues. This chain's CDR3 is CASSGGKRGWSYEQYF. The CDR3 nucleotides are TGTGCCAGCAGTGGGGGTAAAAGGGGGTGGTCCTACGAGCAGTACTTC.

The CDR3 region is CASSLSRDRGVIKQFF. The CDR3 DNA is TGTGCCAGCAGCTTGAGTAGGGACAGGGGGGTGATTAAGCAGTTCTTC. The chain combines TRBV11-2 with TRBJ2-1; 11 bases align to TRBD1. The germline V gene has CDR1 SGHAT and CDR2 FQNNGV. Trimming cost V 3 bases and J 11 bases; bases outside gene matches: 12. CDR3 size: 16 residues. Complete variable domain (other parts from reference TRBV11-2 and TRBJ2-1): EAGVAQSPRYKIIEKRQSVAFWCNPISGHATLYWYQQILGQGPKLLIQFQNNGVVDDSQLPKDRFSAERLKGVDSTLKIQPAKLEDSAVYLCASSLSRDRGVIKQFFGPGTRLTVL.

Worth noting for this clone: One junction end disagrees with the germline gene, perhaps due to a read error. Additional DNA sequences in this sample encode the identical CDR3. The CDR3 sequence is CASRRAWETEAFF. The CDR3 region has the DNA TGTGCCAGCCGGAGGGCTTGGGAGACTGAAGCGTTCTTT. The chain couples TRBV6-6 to TRBJ1-1, with D unclear. CDR1 and CDR2 from the germline V gene are MNHNY and SVGAGI (reference sequence). There are 13 residues in the CDR3.

This clone was found a few times. The chain combines TRBV5-1 with TRBJ2-5; D gene ambiguous. V lost 9 bases and J lost 2, with 14 bases in between. The CDR3 totals 13 residues. In germline, CDR1 is SGHRS, CDR2 YFSETQ. The CDR3 bases are TGCGCCACCTCAATAGGGTTTCAAGAGACCCAGTACTTC. This sequence encodes CATSIGFQETQYF.

This clone rates as medium-sized. This chain connects TRBV6-4 to TRBJ1-1; D gene unclear. Trimming removed 0 bases from V and 2 bases from J, with 4 bases in between. CDR1 MRHNA and CDR2 SNTAGT come from the germline V gene. The CDR3 is made up of 13 amino acids. The CDR3 region is CASSDSDNTEAFF. As DNA, the CDR3 is TGTGCCAGCAGTGACTCGGACAACACTGAAGCTTTCTTT.

V is TRBV10-3 and J is TRBJ2-5; D is perhaps TRBD2 (6 bases). The J call may be mistaken, given a closer DNA end match to TRBJ2-7. This CDR3 contains 13 residues. CDR1 is ENHRY and CDR2 is SYGVKD in the germline V gene. The CDR3 loop is CAISALAQIEQYF. For the CDR3, the DNA is TGTGCCATCAGTGCTCTAGCGCAGATCGAGCAGTACTTC.

The chain has TRBV2 and TRBJ1-1; possibly TRBD1 for D (5 bases). The CDR3 is 13 amino acids. Germline values: CDR1 SNHLY, CDR2 FYNNEI. Trimming removed 3 bases from V and 0 bases from J, with 5 bases in between. The CDR3 DNA reads as TGTGCCAGCAGTGAGGACATGAACACTGAAGCTTTCTTT. Residues: CASSEDMNTEAFF. Combining the CDR3 with reference TRBV2 and TRBJ1-1 gives the whole variable domain EPEVTQTPSHQVTQMGQEVILRCVPISNHLYFYWYRQILGQKVEFLVSFYNNEISEKSEIFDDQFSVERPDGSNFTLKIRSTKLEDSAMYFCASSEDMNTEAFFGQGTRLTVV.

The rearrangement uses TRBV7-2 and TRBJ2-3, with D unclear. V was pared by 4 bases and J by 8 bases, with 25 bases between. The CDR3 consists of 17 residues. CDR1 and CDR2 from the germline V gene are SGHTA and FQGNSA. The CDR3 DNA reads TGTGCCAGCAGCTCCCAAGGTGGAAACCCCGTTAGTGGTACGCAGTATTTT. Residues: CASSSQGGNPVSGTQYF. The full variable domain, its missing parts supplied by reference TRBV7-2 and TRBJ2-3, is GAGVSQSPSNKVTEKGKDVELRCDPISGHTALYWYRQSLGQGLEFLIYFQGNSAPDKSGLPSDRFSAERTGGSVSTLTIQRTQQEDSAVYLCASSSQGGNPVSGTQYFGPGTRLTVL.

This clone has just one count. J is TRBJ1-1 and V is TRBV7-8; D is uncertain. The CDR3 contains 13 residues. Trimming pared 0 bases from V and 4 bases from J, leaving 6 bases between. Germline CDR1 SGHVS, CDR2 FQNEAQ. CDR3 nucleotide sequence: TGTGCCAGCAGCTTAGCCGGGGTCACTGAAGCTTTCTTT. Translated, it gives CASSLAGVTEAFF.

This chain connects TRBV28 to TRBJ2-5, with 9 bases identical to TRBD1. The J call may be in error: the DNA end matches TRBJ2-7 better. Germline CDR1 is MDHEN and CDR2 is SYDVKM. The CDR3 is 15 amino acids. The CDR3 nucleotides are TGTGCCAGCAGCACGTCCGGGACAGGGCTCTACGAGCAGTACTTC. Translating gives CASSTSGTGLYEQYF.

CDR3 DNA sequence: TGCGCCAGCAGCCGGACTAGCGGGGGGGCCGGGGAGCTGTTTTTT. Its translation is CASSRTSGGAGELFF. The rearrangement uses TRBV4-3 and TRBJ2-2, with TRBD2 matching over 15 bases. The ends lost 4 bases at V and 6 bases at J; junction bases unmatched: 0. The CDR3 is made up of 15 amino acids. Germline-derived CDR1 and CDR2 are LGHNA and YSLEER.

This clone showed up just once. The V and J genes are TRBV21-1 and TRBJ2-7; no DNA check was done on the table's D call, TRBD1. TRBV21-1 is deemed a pseudogene. The length of the CDR3 is 16 residues. The CDR3 coding sequence is TGTGCCAGCAGCAAAGCTCCGCCAGGCCCCTTCTACGAGCAGTACTTC. It specifies CASSKAPPGPFYEQYF.

CDR3 residues: CAWGGSFTYEQYF. For the CDR3, the DNA is TGTGCCTGGGGCGGGAGCTTCACCTACGAGCAGTACTTC. The chain joins TRBV30 to TRBJ2-5, with TRBD2 matching over 7 bases. Near its end, the DNA agrees better with TRBJ2-7, so the J call may be wrong. Germline V gene data show CDR1 as GTSNPN and CDR2 as SVGIG (reference sequence). The CDR3 runs 13 residues.

The V and J genes are TRBV15 and TRBJ2-2, with D perhaps matching TRBD1 (6 bases). The germline V gene has CDR1 LNHNV and CDR2 YYDKDF (reference sequence). V gave up 0 bases and J gave up 1 base, with 6 bases separating them. This CDR3 spans 15 amino acids. The DNA of the CDR3 is TGTGCCACCAGCAGAGAGGGACAGAACACCGGGGAGCTGTTTTTT. Translated: CATSREGQNTGELFF.

This clone was observed a few times. This chain links TRBV7-9 with TRBJ2-5; TRBD1 or TRBD2 may be the D gene (5 bases each). This CDR3 has 13 amino acids. The V end was cut by 8 bases, the J end by 2 bases, with 12 bases between. Germline CDR1 and CDR2: SEHNR and FQNEAQ (reference sequence). The CDR3 spells CASWGNVQETQYF. Here the CDR3 DNA reads TGTGCCAGCTGGGGGAATGTTCAAGAGACCCAGTACTTC.

The rearrangement links TRBV5-4 to TRBJ2-3; 8 bases fit TRBD2. CDR3 length: 15 residues. The germline V gene encodes CDR1 SGHNT and CDR2 YYREEE (reference sequence). V trimming: 2 bases; J trimming: 0 bases; junction bases outside the gene matches: 2. CDR3 nucleotides: TGTGCCAGCAGCTTTCAGCGGGGGAGCACAGATACGCAGTATTTT. Translation: CASSFQRGSTDTQYF.

The chain is built from TRBV7-2 and TRBJ2-2, with D uncertain. Trimming cost V 1 base and J 2 bases, with 8 bases left between them. CDR3 size: 15 residues. Germline CDR1 reads SGHTA; CDR2 reads FQGNSA. The CDR3 spells CASSLVPVNTGELFF. The CDR3 bases are TGTGCCAGCAGCTTAGTGCCCGTTAACACCGGGGAGCTGTTTTTT. Full variable domain (outside the CDR3, taken from reference TRBV7-2 and TRBJ2-2): GAGVSQSPSNKVTEKGKDVELRCDPISGHTALYWYRQSLGQGLEFLIYFQGNSAPDKSGLPSDRFSAERTGGSVSTLTIQRTQQEDSAVYLCASSLVPVNTGELFFGEGSRLTVL.

The rearrangement uses TRBV6-6 and TRBJ2-1, with 10 positions matching TRBD2. The CDR3 sequence is 16 residues long. Germline loops: CDR1 MNHNY, CDR2 SVGAGI (reference sequence). The junction had 16 bases not matched to a gene; V was cut back by 7 bases and J by 10 bases. CDR3 region: CASISRTSGTGGEQFF. The CDR3, as DNA: TGTGCCAGCATTAGTAGGACTAGCGGTACGGGGGGGGAGCAGTTCTTC.

This chain joins TRBV9 and TRBJ2-2; TRBD2 aligns across 11 bases. V dropped 6 bases and J dropped 1; count of bases not matched to a gene: 5. CDR1 and CDR2 (germline): SGDLS, YYNGEE. This CDR3 contains 16 residues. CDR3 in DNA: TGTGCCAGCAAGGGGGGACTAGCGGAGAACACCGGGGAGCTGTTTTTT. Amino acids: CASKGGLAENTGELFF.

The chain carries TRBV28 and TRBJ2-3, with TRBD2 identical over 11 bases. V dropped 6 bases and J dropped 6; count of bases not matched to a gene: 11. There are 16 residues in the CDR3. The V gene's germline CDR1 is MDHEN and CDR2 SYDVKM. The chain's CDR3 is CASRQGTSGKSDTQYF. In DNA, the CDR3 is TGTGCCAGCAGGCAAGGGACTAGCGGAAAATCCGATACGCAGTATTTT.

The chain uses TRBV15 and TRBJ2-7; D possibly uses TRBD1 or TRBD2 (5 bases each). Germline CDR1 is LNHNV and CDR2 is YYDKDF (reference sequence). There are 14 residues in the CDR3. With 0 bases removed from V and 5 bases from J, the gap between germline ends came to 11 bases. The CDR3 here is CATSRDPGGDEQYF. CDR3 DNA: TGTGCCACCAGCAGAGATCCTGGGGGAGACGAGCAGTACTTC.